A selection of T cell receptor beta chains follows, all from one sample in a study of T-cell memory formation after mild COVID-19. Each CDR3 protein gets one entry after TCRdb re-called the 5' RACE reads with MiXCR. Of around 150,000 distinct CDR3 sequences listed, roughly 28% are singletons. Material for sequencing was PBMCs or a T cell subset sorted from them (not recorded which). The receptors derive from an adult woman who had mild COVID-19 (a few samples of this study predate the infection). Cell type and time point are not known. Each CDR3 is given with its conserved first and last residue. D genes are given only for firm matches. Size is stated for part of the rows, as once, few or many counts, or as a class when the clone is expanded.

V	size	J	D	CDR3	DNA
TRBV12-3/TRBV12-4	NA	TRBJ2-3	NA	CASSLTWTGPYTDTQYF	TGTGCCAGCAGTTTAACCTGGACGGGGCCCTACACAGATACGCAGTATTTT
TRBV20-1	few	TRBJ2-7	TRBD2	CSASQASGRSYEQYF	TGCAGTGCTAGTCAGGCTAGCGGGAGATCCTACGAGCAGTACTTC
TRBV11-2	NA	TRBJ1-2	NA	CASSSPPRIRYYGYTF	TGTGCCAGCAGCTCCCCCCCCAGGATCCGGTACTATGGCTACACCTTC
TRBV7-6	few	TRBJ1-5	NA	CASSLEAAQPQHF	TGTGCCAGCAGCTTAGAGGCAGCCCAGCCCCAGCATTTT
TRBV7-9	few	TRBJ2-2	NA	CASREQDTGELFF	TGTGCCAGCAGAGAACAGGACACCGGGGAGCTGTTTTTT
TRBV12-3/TRBV12-4	NA	TRBJ1-5	NA	CASSPFSNQPQHF	TGTGCCAGCAGTCCGTTTAGCAATCAGCCCCAGCATTTT
TRBV11-2	few	TRBJ2-1	NA	CASSGPGLGVVDEQFF	TGTGCCAGCAGCGGGCCAGGATTGGGGGTTGTCGATGAGCAGTTCTTC
TRBV19	NA	TRBJ1-1	NA	CASSKGRAEAFF	TGTGCCAGTAGTAAGGGTCGGGCTGAAGCTTTCTTT
TRBV2	NA	TRBJ2-5	NA	CASRPTPGAQGETQYF	TGTGCCAGCAGGCCGACCCCGGGGGCGCAGGGTGAGACCCAGTACTTC
TRBV9	NA	TRBJ2-3	NA	CASSVEGGFSPRTKYF	TGTGCCAGCAGCGTAGAGGGGGGGTTCTCCCCGCGAACCAAGTACTTC
TRBV5-1	few	TRBJ2-1	TRBD1	CASSFYRQGGMDEQFF	TGCGCCAGCAGCTTCTATCGACAGGGTGGTATGGATGAGCAGTTCTTC
TRBV7-2	once	TRBJ2-5	NA	CASSLVDLGTQYF	TGTGCCAGCAGCTTAGTAGACTTGGGTACCCAGTACTTC
TRBV6-1	NA	TRBJ1-2	NA	CASSEYPGGSNYGYTF	TGTGCCAGCAGTGAATACCCGGGGGGTAGCAACTATGGCTACACCTTC
TRBV11-2	NA	TRBJ2-5	NA	CASSLEGGGTQYF	TGTGCCAGCAGCTTAGAGGGAGGTGGGACCCAGTACTTC
TRBV9	few	TRBJ1-1	NA	CASSVEGVNTEAFF	TGTGCCAGCAGCGTGGAAGGGGTGAACACTGAAGCTTTCTTT
TRBV12-3/TRBV12-4	NA	TRBJ1-2	NA	CASSLGGNGYGYTF	TGTGCCAGCAGTTTAGGTGGGAACGGCTATGGCTACACCTTC
TRBV15	NA	TRBJ2-3	NA	CATSRDPRISTDTQYF	TGTGCCACCAGCAGAGATCCGCGGATTTCCACAGATACGCAGTATTTT
TRBV10-3	NA	TRBJ2-6	NA	CAISAAGGTSGANVLTF	TGTGCCATCAGCGCTGCAGGGGGGACTTCTGGGGCCAACGTCCTGACTTTC
TRBV20-1	NA	TRBJ2-1	NA	CSAAGGLHNEQFF	TGCAGTGCCGCGGGCGGACTCCACAATGAGCAGTTCTTC
TRBV7-2	NA	TRBJ2-1	TRBD2	CASSLAGTSGRREQFF	TGTGCCAGCAGCTTAGCGGGGACTAGCGGGAGGAGGGAGCAGTTCTTC
TRBV9	NA	TRBJ2-2	NA	CASSENATNTGELFF	TGTGCCAGCAGCGAGAACGCTACGAACACCGGGGAGCTGTTTTTT
TRBV7-2	NA	TRBJ1-1	TRBD1	CASSNRQGDTEAFF	TGTGCCAGCAGCAATCGACAGGGGGACACTGAAGCTTTCTTT
TRBV2	few	TRBJ1-5	NA	CASSVPGQPQHF	TGTGCCAGCAGTGTGCCGGGTCAGCCCCAGCATTTT
TRBV5-5	few	TRBJ2-1	NA	CASSPSRGFNNEQFF	TGTGCCAGCAGCCCCTCCCGGGGGTTCAACAATGAGCAGTTCTTC
TRBV11-2	NA	TRBJ1-2	TRBD1	CASGTGGVYGYTF	TGTGCCAGCGGGACAGGGGGGGTGTATGGCTACACCTTC
TRBV6-6	medium-sized	TRBJ2-4	NA	CASSFNAGGLIAKNIQYF	TGTGCCAGCAGTTTCAACGCAGGGGGACTAATAGCCAAAAACATTCAGTACTTC
TRBV7-3	few	TRBJ1-4	NA	CASRAGNSRGEKLFF	TGTGCCAGCAGAGCGGGGAATTCGCGAGGTGAAAAACTGTTTTTT
TRBV6-2/TRBV6-3	few	TRBJ2-7	TRBD1	CASSPQGQGARYEQYF	TGTGCCAGCAGCCCCCAGGGACAGGGGGCGCGGTACGAGCAGTACTTC
TRBV12-3/TRBV12-4	NA	TRBJ2-7	TRBD1	CASSLAGDRGLEDEQYF	TGTGCCAGCAGTTTAGCTGGGGACAGGGGCCTCGAGGACGAGCAGTACTTC
TRBV20-1	few	TRBJ2-3	TRBD2	CSATSGEASDTQYF	TGCAGTGCAACCAGCGGGGAAGCCTCAGATACGCAGTATTTT
TRBV7-2	NA	TRBJ1-1	NA	CASSPTHEDSLEAFF	TGTGCCAGCAGCCCGACGCACGAGGACAGTTTAGAAGCTTTCTTT
TRBV5-1	NA	TRBJ1-4	NA	CASQTTDKRGEKLFF	TGCGCCAGTCAAACTACGGATAAAAGGGGTGAAAAACTGTTTTTT
TRBV24-1	NA	TRBJ1-1	NA	CATSDSDFRIGVNTEAFF	TGTGCCACCAGTGACTCGGACTTCAGGATCGGGGTGAACACTGAAGCTTTCTTT
TRBV5-6	NA	TRBJ2-2	NA	CASSARRAGELFF	TGTGCCAGCAGCGCGCGGCGGGCCGGGGAGCTGTTTTTT
TRBV7-9	NA	TRBJ2-1	NA	CASSTTNSYNEQFF	TGTGCCAGCAGCACGACGAACTCCTACAATGAGCAGTTCTTC
TRBV24-1	NA	TRBJ2-1	NA	CATSVHGGPYNEQFF	TGTGCCACCAGTGTCCACGGAGGTCCCTACAATGAGCAGTTCTTC
TRBV12-3/TRBV12-4	NA	TRBJ1-2	NA	CASSPQANYGYTF	TGTGCCAGCAGTCCACAGGCAAACTATGGCTACACCTTC
TRBV4-3	few	TRBJ2-1	TRBD2	CASSQDGPGLAGINEQFF	TGCGCCAGCAGCCAAGATGGGCCGGGACTAGCGGGGATTAATGAGCAGTTCTTC
TRBV6-6	few	TRBJ2-1	NA	CASSYSAVYNEQFF	TGTGCCAGCAGTTACTCGGCGGTATACAATGAGCAGTTCTTC
TRBV12-3/TRBV12-4	few	TRBJ2-1	NA	CASSPGTPNNEQFF	TGTGCCAGCAGTCCCGGGACCCCCAACAATGAGCAGTTCTTC
TRBV4-3	NA	TRBJ1-5	NA	CASSQDPGARQPQHF	TGCGCCAGCAGCCAAGATCCGGGGGCTCGGCAGCCCCAGCATTTT
TRBV5-1	NA	TRBJ1-1	NA	CASSLSGKGLNTEAFF	TGCGCCAGCAGCTTGTCGGGTAAAGGGTTGAACACTGAAGCTTTCTTT
TRBV20-1	NA	TRBJ2-1	NA	CSPGWARNEQFF	TGCAGTCCTGGCTGGGCGCGCAATGAGCAGTTCTTC
TRBV7-2	NA	TRBJ2-4	NA	CASSLGPGLYNIQYF	TGTGCCAGCAGCTTAGGTCCGGGGCTTTATAACATTCAGTACTTC
TRBV12-3/TRBV12-4	few	TRBJ1-6	NA	CASSPGRGFSNSPLHF	TGTGCCAGCAGTCCCGGGCGGGGGTTTTCTAATTCACCCCTCCACTTT
TRBV24-1	NA	TRBJ2-1	TRBD2	CATSDPGLAGGPRYNEQFF	TGTGCCACCAGTGATCCGGGACTAGCGGGAGGGCCAAGGTACAATGAGCAGTTCTTC
TRBV14	NA	TRBJ1-2	NA	CASSPEVPRGYTF	TGTGCCAGCAGCCCGGAGGTGCCCAGGGGCTACACCTTC
TRBV3-1	NA	TRBJ2-3	NA	CASRSRGAGDTQYF	TGTGCCAGCCGCTCCCGGGGGGCTGGAGATACGCAGTATTTT
TRBV9	few	TRBJ2-7	TRBD2	CASSVTGGSYEQYF	TGTGCCAGCAGCGTAACGGGGGGTTCCTACGAGCAGTACTTC
TRBV24-1	NA	TRBJ1-2	NA	CATSGPGINNYGYTF	TGTGCCACCAGCGGCCCAGGAATTAATAACTATGGCTACACCTTC
TRBV7-2	few	TRBJ2-7	NA	CASSLWIPLYPYEQYF	TGTGCCAGCAGCCTATGGATTCCACTCTACCCCTACGAGCAGTACTTC
TRBV5-6	few	TRBJ1-2	NA	CASSLAGGSPYGYTF	TGTGCCAGCAGCTTGGCCGGTGGCAGCCCATATGGCTACACCTTC
TRBV9	NA	TRBJ2-7	TRBD2	CASSVASGTSNEQYF	TGTGCCAGCAGCGTAGCTTCCGGGACTAGCAACGAGCAGTACTTC
TRBV7-9	few	TRBJ2-1	TRBD2	CASSLPSGSDEQFF	TGTGCCAGCAGCTTACCCAGCGGGAGCGATGAGCAGTTCTTC
TRBV29-1	few	TRBJ2-3	NA	CSVAYSTDTQYF	TGCAGCGTGGCCTACAGCACAGATACGCAGTATTTT
TRBV2	NA	TRBJ1-1	NA	CASSVAGNTEAFF	TGTGCCAGCAGTGTCGCGGGGAACACTGAAGCTTTCTTT
TRBV5-6	NA	TRBJ1-2	NA	CASKRLYGYTF	TGTGCCAGCAAGAGACTATATGGCTACACCTTC
TRBV15	once	TRBJ2-3	NA	CATSRVAGVRDTQYF	TGTGCCACCAGCAGAGTGGCAGGGGTTAGGGATACGCAGTATTTT
TRBV30	NA	TRBJ2-7	NA	CAWGTYEQYF	TGTGCCTGGGGAACCTACGAGCAGTACTTC
TRBV15	NA	TRBJ1-2	NA	CATSRQRQDYSGYTF	TGTGCCACCAGCAGACAGAGACAGGATTACAGTGGCTACACCTTC